This T cell receptor beta chain is from a study of Tregs in tolerant kidney transplant recipients. Losses at the gene ends were 4 bases for V and 5 bases for J; bases not matched to a gene: 12. Germline CDR1 and CDR2: MDHEN and SYDVKM. The CDR3 length is 16 residues. Assay used: immunoSEQ multiplex PCR; TCRdb lists only in-frame clones, some missing. The sample gives approximately 75,000 clones, more than 85% of which show up once; around 0.32% is in the top ten. This clonotype originated in a human donor who received a combined kidney and bone marrow transplant. V and J are TRBV28 and TRBJ2-7, with TRBD1 matching over 9 bases. The input for sequencing was Tregs from blood, taken before the transplant. CDR3 protein: CASSSPSDRGRDEQYF. The CDR3 DNA reads TGTGCCAGCAGTTCTCCTTCGGACAGGGGAAGGGACGAGCAGTACTTC.